This T cell receptor beta chain stems from a study of CD8 T cells in Susac syndrome (dated by TCRdb to about 2019). In terms of the full investigation: Whether CD8+ T cell activation and differentiation in Susac syndrome was antigen driven was tested using repertoire sequencing.

Details on this clonotype: Its antigen has not been determined. Base quality data are lacking; no much larger clone is found one base away.

CDR1 and CDR2 (SNHLY, FYNNEI) derive from the germline V gene. The CDR3 covers 13 residues, taking in both the cysteine and the phenylalanine. Just CDR3 DNA is preserved here, 39 bases in frame from base 1. V sheds 7 bases and J sheds 7 bases, leaving 13 bases between their ends. General findings and caveats noted by the study authors: The number of individuals in the TCR sequencing and HLA analysis was recognized as being relatively small.

Peripheral blood CD8+ and CD4+ T cells from healthy donors, Susac syndrome patients and multiple sclerosis patients were profiled by high-throughput TCR beta sequencing. The multiple sclerosis controls were treatment-naive patients whose relapsing-remitting disease, either stable or active, fulfilled the revised McDonald criteria. Bulk CD8+ and CD4+ T cells were purified by magnetic negative isolation, whereas CD8+ TEMRA cells were enriched by FACS. Blood was drawn into EDTA tubes, processed within 24 hours, and PBMCs were isolated by density gradient centrifugation. PBMCs intended for TCR sequencing were cryopreserved in liquid nitrogen and thawed later in a water bath at 37 degrees C. The sorted or isolated CD4+, CD8+ and CD8+ TEMRA cells reached a purity of at least 90%. RNA was extracted using the RNeasy kit, and about 0.45 to 1 ug of the RNA was reverse transcribed with random hexamers. TCR beta CDR3 regions were amplified with the immunoSEQ multiplex PCR assay covering 54 Vbeta and 13 Jbeta segments. Bias from PCR amplification was corrected by using a synthetic template baseline for primer optimization and for computational correction. For the original study's pipeline: Only productive sequences were kept, with reads annotated to V, D and J genes according to IMGT and analyzed in immunoSEQ Analyzer. Clonality was calculated as one minus the Shannon entropy normalized by log2 of the number of productive unique sequences. Public and private clones were assessed among the 100 most prevalent clones of each patient and control. Clones were defined as Susac-specific if absent from the healthy and MS cohorts, from 1052 published viral clones and from other ImmuneACCESS disease sequences. The raw public reads went through TCRdb reprocessing: fastp at Q25, MiXCR clone calling, in-frame beta chains kept. Every distinct CDR3 protein forms one entry, paired with its most common genes and DNA. The V and J calls follow TCRdb's processing rather than the paper's. In all, the sample holds around 120,000 distinct CDR3 sequences, and just under 95% of those were seen once. Roughly 0.094% of the sample belongs to the ten largest clones.

In this chain, TRBV2 is recombined with TRBJ1-4, with no confidently assigned D gene. The source of this sequence is a human donor with multiple sclerosis. The sample was CD4+ T cells from PBMCs. The base sequence is TGTGCCAGCAAACTTGTGGTTTCTGAAAAACTGTTTTTT. Its translation is CASKLVVSEKLFF.